The source of this T cell receptor beta chain is a study of shared clonotypes between healthy human individuals (dated by TCRdb to between 2020 and 2021). Study-wide context: The cohort included three men and two women between 18 and 49 years of age. For each donor, CD4 naive and CD4 memory were each run on three plates, CD8 naive on two plates, and CD8 memory on one plate. The study deeply sequenced blood TCR repertoires of about 5 healthy adults to estimate repertoire size and the extent of clonotype sharing between individuals. Libraries were prepared and TCR repertoires were sequenced by different laboratories using diverse techniques, in order to increase sequencing depth and limit assay-specific biases. Per donor, leukapheresis produced somewhere between about 0.94 and 8.9 billion PBMCs. Broader findings and caveats from the paper: Naive subsets generally had larger estimated clonotype richness than memory subsets did. Sharing across several donors was observed for around 5% of naive CD4, around 3.5% of naive CD8, about 2.3% of memory CD4, and around 0.42% of memory CD8 clonotypes. Sampling was limited to blood, and TCR repertoires in tissue likely differ from TCR repertoires in blood. Pairwise subsampling led to the expectation that sequencing depth would affect the degree of clonotype sharing among donors. Rarefaction of sorted-subset datasets indicated incomplete sequencing despite the large sequencing depth. Because the study included only a small number of donors, the genetic and exposure-history diversity represented was limited. Clonotypes shared by all four sorted-subset donors showed higher generation probabilities than non-shared clonotypes.

Concerning this clone itself: No antigen is known for it. Base qualities are not at hand, and no much larger clone is one base apart.

Using the deep immunoSEQ assay, multiplex PCR amplified TCR CDR3 regions from genomic DNA. Extracted genomic DNA from each cell subset was distributed evenly across all wells of several immunoSEQ 96-well plates, and each plate was treated as a replicate. For sorted subsets, about 0.2 ug genomic DNA, equal to tens of thousands of T cell genomes, was loaded into each replicate PCR. The purified libraries were quantified using a Qubit 3.0 fluorometer, sized with a Bioanalyzer 2100, and then quantified again using the KAPA Library Quantification kit. A separate single-read 150-cycle Illumina NextSeq 550 flow cell was used to sequence each immunoSEQ 96-well plate. The study's own analysis went as follows. Because the immunoSEQ output held only junctional sequences and lacked quality scores, the filtering could not match the filtering applied to full-length reads. Sequences were annotated with PyIR, a Python wrapper for IgBLAST v1.9, using IMGT germline references to assign V/J genes and CDR3. Reads were removed for weak V/J assignments (E-value above 1e-6), missing CDR3, stop codons, out-of-frame junctions, or ambiguous translated residues. V3J clonotypes were defined as sequences sharing an identical inferred V gene, J gene, and CDR3 amino acid sequence. To compute the percentage overlap between repertoires, the number of shared unique clonotypes was divided by the size of the smaller repertoire. Repertoire richness was assessed with RTK rarefaction, the Chao1 estimator, and Recon v2.1 estimates of unobserved clonotypes. Generation probabilities for all TCRbeta clonotypes obtained by the gDNA method from a few donors were computed using OLGA. Imported from immuneACCESS, the table was reduced by TCRdb to in-frame sequences with V and J called. These copies leave out some clones; in studies compared against another copy, an unresolved V gene accounts for under half, and the cause of the remainder is not known. V, J and clone size reflect that table, while D and trimming were determined from the DNA. The sample has over 2 million clones on record, 85% to 95% of them singletons. Together, the top ten hold 0.37% of the sample.

Reading from cysteine to phenylalanine, the CDR3 counts 14 amino acids. Kept here is only the CDR3 DNA, which spans 42 bases and is read in frame from base 1. CDR1 and CDR2 were assigned from the germline V gene (reference sequence) as PRHDT and FYEKMQ. Between the V and J ends, shortened by 1 base and 2 bases respectively, the junction contains 9 bases. The donors were healthy, HIV-negative adults with no recently reported acute infections or vaccinations. All donors were Caucasian adults living in Nashville, Tennessee, USA. Magnetic negative selection was used to enrich CD4+ T cells, after which naive cells were positively selected on CD45RA and the negative fraction became the memory subset. Blood was obtained by leukapheresis, after which PBMCs were separated by Ficoll-Histopaque density gradient centrifugation and cryopreserved in liquid nitrogen vapor phase. Analytical flow cytometry was used to check the purity and quantity of each magnetically sorted T cell population. From each sorted fraction, genomic DNA was isolated and quantified by UV absorbance on a Nanodrop 2000c.

This clonotype was sampled from a man between 18 and 29 years old in good health. Some clones in this sample may be carry-over from other donors' samples. The rearranged chain carries TRBV13 and TRBJ2-7, with no confidently assigned D gene. Input material: naive CD4+ T cells from PBMCs. The cell subset or site label, as the study defines it: CD45RA+ positively selected. In nucleotides, the sequence is TGTGCCAGCAGCTTAGTGCAGGAAGCCTACGAGCAGTACTTC. This codes for CASSLVQEAYEQYF. Extended through the reference TRBV13 and TRBJ2-7 proteins, this CDR3 yields the full variable domain: AAGVIQSPRHLIKEKRETATLKCYPIPRHDTVYWYQQGPGQDPQFLISFYEKMQSDKGSIPDRFSAQQFSDYHSELNMSSLELGDSALYFCASSLVQEAYEQYFGPGTRLTVT.